This paragraph covers one TCR beta chain sequence. Its antigen remains unknown. The data derive from a study of shared clonotypes between healthy human individuals. Study details: Donors, aged 18 to 49, were a couple of women and a few men. Overall study results and limits: Naive subsets generally exceeded memory subsets in estimated richness.

Using immunoSEQ multiplex PCR, the repertoire was profiled, and TCRdb retains in-frame clones only, with some absent. The repertoire has roughly 380,000 clones, just over 95% of them found once; the top ten carry less than 0.35%. V lost 1 base, J lost 2 bases, and 14 bases lay in between. The CDR3 runs to 16 residues. From germline, CDR1 is MGHRA and CDR2 YSYEKL. Sequencing was performed on memory CD8+ T cells sorted from blood. Subset defined: CD45RO+ cells pooled with CCR7-negative TemRA cells. This TCR was sampled from a man aged 25 to 40 in good health. The chain joins TRBV4-1 to TRBJ2-5; tentative D call: TRBD1 (6 bases). The CDR3 sequence: CASSQGTRTEQETQYF. The CDR3 coding sequence is TGCGCCAGCAGCCAAGGAACTAGGACAGAACAAGAGACCCAGTACTTC.